Listed below are T cell receptor beta chains from one sample, sequenced in a study of T cell responses to AZD1222 COVID-19 vaccine. Method: immunoSEQ multiplex PCR; TCRdb's copy keeps in-frame clones and lacks some. Of approximately 170,000 clones listed, 85% to 95% were seen once; the top ten hold 3.9%. The sequencing here drew on peripheral blood, taken on day 0 of AZD1222 vaccination. The receptor set was obtained from an adult in good health. Each CDR3 is given with its conserved first and last residue. Fields, in order: J gene, V gene, CDR3 protein.

j_gene: TRBJ2-7; v_gene: TRBV5-6; CDR3aa: CASSLDAGDYEQYF
j_gene: TRBJ2-7; v_gene: TRBV19; CDR3aa: CASSPRTGEQYF
j_gene: TRBJ2-2; v_gene: TRBV9; CDR3aa: CASSLRTGTGELFF
j_gene: TRBJ2-2; v_gene: TRBV19; CDR3aa: CASKTQGIITGELFF
j_gene: TRBJ2-2; v_gene: TRBV4-1; CDR3aa: CASSRGQGALTGELFF
j_gene: TRBJ1-2; v_gene: TRBV6-6; CDR3aa: CASSYSGRAGYTF
j_gene: TRBJ2-5; v_gene: TRBV19; CDR3aa: CASSLRLAGQGETQYF
j_gene: TRBJ2-6; v_gene: TRBV10-3; CDR3aa: CAISQTGSGANVLTF
j_gene: TRBJ1-1; v_gene: TRBV19; CDR3aa: CASSIALNTEAFF
j_gene: TRBJ2-7; v_gene: TRBV28; CDR3aa: CASSPVAVYFEQYF
j_gene: TRBJ2-1; v_gene: TRBV5-4; CDR3aa: CASSAGTSGTYNEQFF
j_gene: TRBJ2-1; v_gene: TRBV21-1; CDR3aa: CASSTCGTATYNEQFF
j_gene: TRBJ1-1; v_gene: TRBV20-1; CDR3aa: CSASGDRGHTEAFF
j_gene: TRBJ1-1; v_gene: TRBV11-2; CDR3aa: CASSLEMVLRGRGAFF
j_gene: TRBJ2-1; v_gene: TRBV4-1; CDR3aa: CASSQGTGDYNEQFF
j_gene: TRBJ2-3; v_gene: TRBV29-1; CDR3aa: CSTRQETDTQYF
j_gene: TRBJ2-6; v_gene: TRBV5-1; CDR3aa: CASKEGYSGANVLTF
j_gene: TRBJ1-6; v_gene: TRBV29-1; CDR3aa: CSVGNNNSPLHF
j_gene: TRBJ1-1; v_gene: TRBV29-1; CDR3aa: CSVEGPLNTEAFF
j_gene: TRBJ1-2; v_gene: TRBV5-1; CDR3aa: CASSSDSYGYTF
j_gene: TRBJ1-2; v_gene: TRBV28; CDR3aa: CASTTTGGDYGYTF
j_gene: TRBJ2-5; v_gene: TRBV5-1; CDR3aa: CASSQGQGPVTGETQYF
j_gene: TRBJ2-3; v_gene: TRBV9; CDR3aa: CASSVEIGTDTQYF
j_gene: TRBJ1-2; v_gene: TRBV28; CDR3aa: CASENRSYGYTF
j_gene: TRBJ2-2; v_gene: TRBV9; CDR3aa: CASNPSGGNTGELFF
j_gene: TRBJ2-1; v_gene: TRBV5-1; CDR3aa: CASSLVGGEQFF
j_gene: TRBJ1-3; v_gene: TRBV12-3/TRBV12-4; CDR3aa: CASSSAPGSLYF
j_gene: TRBJ1-1; v_gene: TRBV7-9; CDR3aa: CASSQRTGYKVTEAFF
j_gene: TRBJ2-2; v_gene: TRBV18; CDR3aa: CASSPSSRNELFF
j_gene: TRBJ2-7; v_gene: TRBV9; CDR3aa: CASSPRTFTYEQYF
j_gene: TRBJ1-1; v_gene: TRBV7-2; CDR3aa: CASSPYSRDQGEAFF
j_gene: TRBJ1-1; v_gene: TRBV18; CDR3aa: CASSSGQHTEAFF
j_gene: TRBJ1-5; v_gene: TRBV6-1; CDR3aa: CASSDLWSNSNQPQHF
j_gene: TRBJ1-6; v_gene: TRBV5-1; CDR3aa: CASSWDRGYNSPLHF
j_gene: TRBJ1-2; v_gene: TRBV12-3/TRBV12-4; CDR3aa: CASTPSAHYGYTF
j_gene: TRBJ2-7; v_gene: TRBV4-1; CDR3aa: CASSHGIPDRLNEQYF
j_gene: TRBJ1-2; v_gene: TRBV10-3; CDR3aa: CAIRQRTENGYTF
j_gene: TRBJ1-1; v_gene: TRBV6-4; CDR3aa: CASSEGQGTNTEAFF
j_gene: TRBJ1-2; v_gene: TRBV6-5; CDR3aa: CASRLGTPGDYGYTF
j_gene: TRBJ2-1; v_gene: TRBV19; CDR3aa: CASTTTGGTEQFF
j_gene: TRBJ1-5; v_gene: TRBV5-6; CDR3aa: CASSPRQGGQPQHF
j_gene: TRBJ2-3; v_gene: TRBV5-1; CDR3aa: CASSLGFLTDTQYF
j_gene: TRBJ1-4; v_gene: TRBV7-9; CDR3aa: CASSLGQGRYEKLFF
j_gene: TRBJ2-7; v_gene: TRBV19; CDR3aa: CASSPGILWEQYF
j_gene: TRBJ2-3; v_gene: TRBV19; CDR3aa: CASSTKKDTQYF
j_gene: TRBJ2-1; v_gene: TRBV18; CDR3aa: CASSPIGENEQFF
j_gene: TRBJ1-5; v_gene: TRBV19; CDR3aa: CASSIRDSFNQPQHF